A single TCR beta chain is shown here with its context. The antigen remains unidentified. These data come from a study of blood T cells in healthy people across ages. General study findings and limits: Donors of long life had a larger count of naive CD4+ cells and greater diversity than aged donors. With donor CMV status unknown, expanded clonotype changes were possibly confounded.

V lost 2 bases to trimming and J lost 3 bases, with 11 bases between them. Germline values: CDR1 MDHEN, CDR2 SYDVKM. The CDR3 sequence is 14 residues long. Together with a sample-barcoded 5' primer, a J-beta primer mix was included in a second PCR lasting roughly 7 to 11 cycles. A single record per CDR3 protein comes from TCRdb applying MiXCR to the 5' RACE reads. The repertoire holds more than 700,000 distinct CDR3 sequences, with roughly 46% as singletons. V and J are TRBV28 and TRBJ2-7, with D unclear. Sequencing was performed on blood. The source of this sequence is a man at least 80 years old in good health. The CDR3 is CASSLRSGVYEQYF. The CDR3 DNA sequence: TGTGCCAGCAGTTTAAGGTCAGGAGTCTACGAGCAGTACTTC.